Listed below are T cell receptor beta chains from one sample, sequenced in a study of CXCR3-negative and CXCR3-positive naive CD8 T cells. TCRdb reprocessed the 5' RACE reads and reports one entry per CDR3 protein, with no DNA. The sample data list about 150,000 distinct CDR3 sequences. The sample comprised naive CXCR3+ CD8+ T cells from blood. The receptor source for this set is a human donor in good health. Some clones in this sample may be carry-over from other donors' samples. Both conserved end residues are part of each CDR3.

CDR3 | J | V
CASSQATSGRAVGFF | TRBJ2-1 | TRBV3-1
CASSTPDQANTEAFF | TRBJ1-1 | TRBV28
CASTLGVTSGYNEQFF | TRBJ2-1 | TRBV21-1
CASSLTLAGAYSDTQYF | TRBJ2-3 | TRBV7-3
CASSLGPHFSGTGRSYEQYF | TRBJ2-7 | TRBV7-9
CASGWTGPTGELFF | TRBJ2-2 | TRBV5-1
CASSGRRDNRYEQYF | TRBJ2-7 | TRBV5-6
CAISDWSTGELFF | TRBJ2-2 | TRBV10-3
CASSNSTGPKWETQYF | TRBJ2-5 | TRBV3-1
CASSADRDQPQHF | TRBJ1-5 | TRBV7-9
CASSLNYEQFF | TRBJ2-1 | TRBV7-6